The 19 T cell receptor beta chains below all came from one sample that was sequenced in a study of T cells after yellow fever vaccination. Each CDR3 protein gets one entry after TCRdb re-called the 5' RACE reads with MiXCR. The table includes hundreds of thousands of distinct CDR3 sequences, 21% detected once. Sequencing used PBMCs, obtained less than 25 days after the first yellow fever vaccination. All receptors derive from a man aged 18 to 35 who received the YFV17D yellow fever vaccine.

There are a few counts of this clonotype. The V and J genes are TRBV4-3 and TRBJ2-2; maybe TRBD2 (7 bases). CDR1 is LGHNA and CDR2 is YSLEER in the germline V gene. The CDR3 is 15 amino acids. Between the trimmed V and J ends, which lost 0 bases and 6 bases, there was a span of 11 bases. CDR3 coding DNA: TGCGCCAGCAGCCAAGAGGGGGGGCGGGCCGGGGAGCTGTTTTTT. Residues: CASSQEGGRAGELFF.

The chain has TRBV28 and TRBJ2-5; no firm D call. The CDR3 spans 11 residues. Germline values: CDR1 MDHEN, CDR2 SYDVKM. The V and J ends lost 6 bases and 4 bases respectively, with 6 bases between them. Here the CDR3 DNA reads TGTGCCAGCAGCCGCATAGAGACCCAGTACTTC. Protein sequence: CASSRIETQYF.

The V call is TRBV29-1, the J call TRBJ2-6, with D perhaps given as TRBD1 or TRBD2 (5 bases each). Germline CDR1 reads SQVTM; CDR2 reads ANQGSEA. Trimming cost V 5 bases and J 0 bases, with 14 bases left between them. This CDR3 is 16 amino acids long. This CDR3 reads CSVFRDGSSGANVLTF. DNA for the CDR3: TGCAGCGTTTTCCGGGACGGGTCCTCTGGGGCCAACGTCCTGACTTTC.

This chain connects TRBV4-1 to TRBJ2-7, with D perhaps TRBD1 (6 bases). V was shortened by 1 base and J by 4 bases, with 11 bases between the two germline ends. Germline CDR1 and CDR2: MGHRA and YSYEKL. The CDR3 is 14 amino acids. The CDR3 here is CASSQVNTGYEQYF. The CDR3 DNA reads as TGCGCCAGCAGCCAAGTAAACACAGGGTACGAGCAGTACTTC.

This chain uses TRBV7-2 with TRBJ2-5, with 7 bases aligning to TRBD2. The germline V gene encodes CDR1 SGHTA and CDR2 FQGNSA. J gave up 10 bases and V 5 bases, and 13 bases lay outside the gene matches. The CDR3 has 14 residues. CDR3 nucleotides: TGTGCCAGCAGCGGGGGTAGCGGGCCTGCGGGCCAGTACTTC. Protein sequence: CASSGGSGPAGQYF.

This clonotype was recorded a few times. This chain connects TRBV5-4 to TRBJ2-5; D ambiguous. Trimming pared 4 bases from V and 2 bases from J, leaving 18 bases between. The CDR3 consists of 16 residues. Germline V gene lookup returns CDR1 SGHNT and CDR2 YYREEE (reference sequence). CDR3 loop: CASSPWTVRTQETQYF. The CDR3 DNA sequence: TGTGCCAGCAGCCCTTGGACGGTCAGAACTCAAGAGACCCAGTACTTC.

This clonotype was counted a few times. J is TRBJ2-2 and V is TRBV5-1, with D unclear. Germline V gene data show CDR1 as SGHRS and CDR2 as YFSETQ. Deletions cut 2 bases from V and 4 bases from J, with 6 bases between. CDR3 size: 13 residues. The CDR3 DNA is TGCGCCAGCAGCTTCGCAGGCACCGGGGAGCTGTTTTTT. Amino acids: CASSFAGTGELFF.

The V and J genes are TRBV5-1 and TRBJ1-2; tentative D call: TRBD1 (5 bases). Germline lookup yields CDR1 SGHRS and CDR2 YFSETQ. The CDR3 sequence is 14 residues long. V was pared by 4 bases and J by 5 bases, with 15 bases between. The CDR3 sequence is CASSLERGRYGYTF. CDR3 sequence (DNA): TGCGCCAGCAGCCTGGAAAGGGGACGGTATGGCTACACCTTC.

The DNA for the CDR3 is TGTGCCAGCAGCGCGAGGGACTCATTGACAGATACGCAGTATTTT. Its translation: CASSARDSLTDTQYF. The chain uses TRBV9 and TRBJ2-3, with a possible D match to TRBD2 (6 bases). CDR3 size: 15 residues. Trimming cost V 3 bases and J 3 bases, with 14 bases left between them. The germline V gene has CDR1 SGDLS and CDR2 YYNGEE.

The rearrangement joins TRBV11-1 to TRBJ2-1, with D tentatively TRBD2 (6 bases). The germline gives CDR1 SGHAT, CDR2 FQDESV (reference sequence). Trimming cost V 3 bases and J 3 bases, with 9 bases left between them. This CDR3 comprises 14 residues. CDR3: CASSFLGGYNEQFF. CDR3 nucleotide sequence: TGTGCCAGCAGCTTCCTCGGGGGCTACAATGAGCAGTTCTTC.

The CDR3 region is CASSYLDKPYEQYF. The CDR3 bases are TGTGCCAGCAGTTACCTAGACAAACCCTACGAGCAGTACTTC. The chain combines TRBV27 with TRBJ2-7; D remains ambiguous. CDR1 and CDR2 from the germline V gene are MNHEY and SMNVEV (reference sequence). This CDR3 is 14 amino acids long. The germline V and J ends were trimmed by 4 bases and 2 bases, with 12 bases remaining between them.

V usage is TRBV18 and J usage is TRBJ1-6; no clear D gene. Germline V gene data show CDR1 as KGHSH and CDR2 as LQKENI. The V and J ends lost 1 base and 5 bases respectively, with 3 bases between them. CDR3 length equals 13 residues. The CDR3: CASSPRDNSPLHF. CDR3 coding DNA: TGTGCCAGCTCACCACGGGATAATTCACCCCTCCACTTT.

This rearrangement joins TRBV5-5 to TRBJ1-5; a weak D match, TRBD1 (6 bases). The CDR3 consists of 17 residues. The V end lost 3 bases, the J end lost 0 bases, and 16 bases lay between the germline ends. CDR1 is SGHKS, CDR2 YYEKEE, per germline (reference sequence). The CDR3 sequence: CASSWGAGTYSNQPQHF. The CDR3 DNA sequence: TGTGCCAGCAGCTGGGGGGCTGGAACGTATAGCAATCAGCCCCAGCATTTT.

This sequence joins TRBV12-3 or TRBV12-4 and TRBJ2-7; tentatively, D is TRBD2 (5 bases). The CDR3 runs to 17 residues. Between the trimmed V and J ends, which lost 6 bases and 0 bases, there was a span of 21 bases. The CDR3 here is CASSLPTGVATSYEQYF. CDR3 DNA: TGTGCCAGCAGCTTACCCACCGGGGTGGCGACCTCCTACGAGCAGTACTTC.

J is TRBJ2-3 and V is TRBV28; no firm D call. CDR3 length: 15 amino acids. The ends were cut back, 3 bases at V and 2 bases at J, with 12 bases in the middle. CDR1 is MDHEN and CDR2 is SYDVKM in the germline V gene. The CDR3 is CASSFLHRVTDTQYF. The CDR3 DNA reads TGTGCCAGCAGTTTTTTACATAGAGTCACAGATACGCAGTATTTT.

The chain employs TRBV3-1 and TRBJ1-6; D not certain. Germline V gives CDR1 LGHDT, CDR2 YNNKEL (reference sequence). The CDR3 totals 14 residues. V lost 0 bases and J 10 bases, leaving 10 bases between the germline ends. The CDR3 region has the DNA TGTGCCAGCAGCCAAGATCAGTATGGGTCACCCCTCCACTTT. Its translation: CASSQDQYGSPLHF.

This clonotype was counted between two and nine times. The V call is TRBV6-2 or TRBV6-3, the J call TRBJ2-5; no definite D call. V lost 8 bases, J lost 4 bases, and 11 bases lay in between. Germline V gene sequence: CDR1 MNHEY, CDR2 SVGEGT. The CDR3 consists of 12 residues. The CDR3 sequence is CASSTSPETQYF. The CDR3 DNA is TGTGCCAGCTCCACCTCGCCAGAGACCCAGTACTTC.

The chain combines TRBV20-1 with TRBJ2-7; possible D gene TRBD2, 6 bases. This CDR3 comprises 17 residues. Germline loops: CDR1 DFQATT, CDR2 SNEGSKA (reference sequence). Trimming stripped 3 bases from V and 3 bases from J, with 24 bases between. DNA for the CDR3: TGCAGTGCTAGGGGGGGACTCCCACGGAACGGGTTCTACGAGCAGTACTTC. Translating it yields CSARGGLPRNGFYEQYF.

The chain links TRBV6-5 to TRBJ1-4; no reliable D call. Germline lookup yields CDR1 MNHEY and CDR2 SVGAGI. The CDR3 is 14 residues long. V lost 0 bases to trimming and J lost 5 bases, with 7 bases between them. The CDR3, as DNA: TGTGCCAGCAGTTACTCGACATGGAATGAAAAACTGTTTTTT. Translating gives CASSYSTWNEKLFF.